This T cell receptor (beta chain) derives from a study of T-cell reconstitution after alpha-beta-depleted transplantation in children. Researchers prepared the TCRbeta library using unique molecular identifiers, the study reports. Using its own MiXCR run on the PCR reads, TCRdb lists one record per CDR3 protein. The sample has 250,000 to 400,000 distinct CDR3 sequences; 23% are singletons. There are a few counts of this clonotype. Material: PBMCs, mostly from graft donor cells, obtained 180 days after TCRalphabeta/CD19-depleted stem cell transplant. The source is a male patient between 5 and 17 years old who had a stem cell transplant for acute lymphoblastic leukemia, so the T cells may come from the graft donor.

The CDR3 sequence: CASSAWDSTDTQYF. The CDR3 DNA reads TGTGCCAGCAGCGCCTGGGACAGCACAGATACGCAGTATTTT. This sequence joins TRBV7-9 and TRBJ2-3; D tentatively reads TRBD1 or TRBD2 (5 bases each). The CDR3 spans 14 residues. The germline V and J ends were trimmed by 5 bases and 0 bases, with 9 bases remaining between them. Looked up from germline, CDR1 is SEHNR and CDR2 is FQNEAQ (reference sequence).